The 2 T cell receptor beta chains presented below share a single source sample, sequenced in a study of blood T cells in healthy people across ages. Using a J-beta primer mix together with a sample-barcoded 5' primer, a second PCR was run for about 7 to 12 cycles. Each CDR3 protein gets one entry after TCRdb re-called the 5' RACE reads with MiXCR. This table has some 670,000 distinct CDR3 sequences, around 50% appearing once. Material: blood. The receptors originated from a woman older than 75 in good health.

The V gene is TRBV20-1, the J gene TRBJ2-7, with D perhaps TRBD2 (5 bases). The germline CDR1 and CDR2 sequences are DFQATT and SNEGSKA (reference sequence). The CDR3 sequence is 15 residues long. Trimming took 3 bases from V and 7 from J, leaving 22 bases between them. The DNA for the CDR3 is TGCAGTGCTAGCCGCGGGTTTGCCGACTACAATGAGCAGTACTTC. Amino acid sequence: CSASRGFADYNEQYF.

This clonotype was picked up a small number of times. The chain has TRBV27 and TRBJ2-3; either TRBD1 or TRBD2 may fit D (5 bases each). The CDR3 loop spans 19 amino acids. Trimming took off 4 bases at V and 0 bases at J, with 23 bases between the two ends. Germline V gene data show CDR1 as MNHEY and CDR2 as SMNVEV (reference sequence). Here the CDR3 DNA reads TGTGCCAGCAGTTCCTCACTGTCGGGACCGCAGCGTAGCACAGATACGCAGTATTTT. Translated, it gives CASSSSLSGPQRSTDTQYF.